The sequence of this T cell receptor (beta chain) was determined in a study of T cells in Graves' hyperthyroidism and ophthalmopathy. This CDR3 contains 13 residues. Trimming cost V 6 bases and J 3 bases, with 15 bases left between them. The germline gives CDR1 SQVTM, CDR2 ANQGSEA. Stable disease denoted Graves' hyperthyroidism without ophthalmopathy progression within 18 months. Hyperthyroidism in the patients, aged 18 to 65, was newly diagnosed and under 2 months in duration. Study-wide results and caveats: A model using 13 V-J features told ophthalmopathy apart from stable hyperthyroidism. The model forecast ophthalmopathy, anticipating it by a median roughly 6 months before onset.

TCR beta CDR3 regions were amplified from RNA transcripts. In the first-round RT-PCR of the TCR CDR3, the HTBI primer set was used. TCRdb re-called the multiplex PCR reads with MiXCR, one entry per CDR3 protein. This table holds about 760,000 distinct CDR3 sequences, roughly a third found once. This clonotype was seen a few times. Its target is unknown. This TCR derives from a woman in her thirties or forties with Graves' hyperthyroidism. This sequence joins TRBV29-1 and TRBJ2-7; D tentatively reads TRBD1 or TRBD2 (5 bases each). The sample comprised blood. The CDR3 bases are TGCAGCGTAGCGGACACAGGCGTCTACGAGCAGTACTTC. Translation: CSVADTGVYEQYF.